Sequencing of this T cell receptor beta chain was carried out in a study of OX40 agonist ivuxolimab in advanced cancers. Broadly, across the study: Ivuxolimab was an agonistic, fully human IgG2 monoclonal antibody directed against OX40 (CD134), a costimulatory receptor. Prior anti-PD-1, anti-PD-L1 or anti-CTLA-4 therapy was permitted, and checkpoint inhibitors had been received by about 36% of dose-escalation patients. The point of sequencing TCRbeta in the periphery was to test whether ivuxolimab changed TCR sequence diversity and drove clonal T-cell expansion. The paper reports the monotherapy dose-escalation portion (N ≈ 52 patients) of the phase I ivuxolimab trial. Partial responses were achieved by three dose-escalation patients, of whom one had hepatocellular carcinoma and two had cutaneous melanoma. Intravenous ivuxolimab was administered to patients every 2 weeks at six dose levels: 0.01, 0.1, 0.3, 1.5, 3 and 10 mg/kg. In the dose-escalation cohort, nearly 85% of patients were male, and the mean age was 60 years with a range of roughly 20 to 85. Of the approximately 54 patients in dose escalation, 19 had hepatocellular carcinoma, some 15 had melanoma, 9 had renal cell carcinoma and 9 had head and neck cancer.

CDR1 and CDR2 are read off the germline V gene as SGHDN and FVKESK. Between the V and J ends, shortened by 0 bases and 11 bases respectively, the junction contains 10 bases. Spanning cysteine to phenylalanine, the CDR3 consists of 12 amino acids. Here the CDR3 DNA is all that survives: 36 bases in frame from base 1. Genomic DNA was isolated from the sorted cells so that the TCRbeta CDR3 region could be sequenced. TCRbeta CDR3 regions were sequenced using the immunoSEQ Assay. Sourced from immuneACCESS, this table was stored by TCRdb with only in-frame sequences that have V and J called. A share of the clones is absent; for the studies checked, an unresolved V gene accounts for under half, and the remainder has no known explanation. The sample table lists 52,000 or so clones, less than 85% of them with a count of one. The top ten constitute roughly 2.8% of the sample. The trial excluded patients who had a history of autoimmune disease or were on systemic immunosuppression. Peripheral blood for TCR sequencing was drawn from every dose cohort at baseline, at cycle 4 day 1 and at cycle 7 day 1. The samples were drawn from a first-in-human, open-label, multicenter phase I dose-escalation trial of ivuxolimab. The trial enrolled adults with locally advanced or metastatic head and neck squamous cell, hepatocellular, melanoma or renal cell carcinoma. Before TCR sequencing, CD4+ and CD8+ T cells were separately sorted from peripheral blood.

On this clone itself: Its binding antigen is unknown. No quality values exist for individual bases; no much larger clone is one base distant.

On the study overall, not on this receptor specifically: Low levels of normalized T-cell clonal expansion were also seen in some patients who did not respond. After ivuxolimab, more expanded clones were found on average in CD8+ T cells than in CD4+ T cells. Clonal expansion of both CD4+ and CD8+ blood T cells was observed from baseline to week 6 at doses 0.1 to 3.0 mg/kg. In the 0.1-3.0 mg/kg groups, partial responders had among the lowest normalized peripheral clonal expansion, particularly in CD8+ T cells. The antigen specificity of the clonally expanded peripheral T cells was not determined.

The rearrangement combines TRBV14 with TRBJ1-1; the D region possibly corresponds to TRBD1 (5 bases align). The source of this sequence is an adult with an advanced solid tumor such as melanoma, head and neck, liver or kidney cancer. Sequencing was performed on CD4+ or CD8+ T cells sorted from blood, taken in a trial of the OX40 agonist ivuxolimab. At the DNA level, the sequence is TGTGCCAGCAGCCAAGATGGCAGGGAGGCTTTCTTT. Translated, it reads CASSQDGREAFF.